This TCR beta chain was sequenced in a study of shared clonotypes between healthy human individuals. TCRdb keeps only in-frame clones here, not all; method: immunoSEQ multiplex PCR. Among 2 million to 3 million clones listed, 90% to 95% were seen once. Only Caucasian adults living in Nashville, Tennessee served as donors. Study-wide results and limits: Only a few donors were included, so the genetic and exposure-history diversity represented was limited.

The ends lost 2 bases at V and 5 bases at J; junction bases unmatched: 6. Germline V gives CDR1 SGHRS, CDR2 YFSETQ. The CDR3 runs 16 residues. Notes on this clone: Its antigen is unknown.

The TCR comes from a man aged 18 to 29 in good health. Some clones in this sample may be carry-over from other donors' samples. Sequenced material: naive CD4+ T cells from PBMCs. Sample subset: CD45RA+ positively selected. The rearrangement links TRBV5-1 to TRBJ2-3, with 12 bases aligning to TRBD1. The CDR3 sequence is CASSFTGTGGVDTQYF. The CDR3 DNA sequence: TGCGCCAGCAGCTTTACCGGGACAGGGGGCGTAGATACGCAGTATTTT.